Below are 25 T cell receptor beta chains sequenced from a single sample in a study of regulatory T cells in long-lasting Graves disease. Time point: newly diagnosed GD, antithyroid drugs for less than 3 months. Generation of the TCR library employed RNA extracted from PBMCs. Arm-PCR of CDR3 regions and iRepertoire HTBI primers were used to build TCR beta libraries. TCRdb re-derived calls from the multiplex PCR reads in MiXCR, one entry per CDR3 protein. This sample has around 400,000 distinct CDR3 sequences, with around a sixth found just once. The specimen was peripheral blood mononuclear cells (PBMCs), collected at new diagnosis, from a patient treated with antithyroid drugs. These receptors were collected from a female donor with Graves disease.

There are many counts of this clonotype. The chain joins TRBV24-1 to TRBJ2-3; 14 positions agree with TRBD2. Germline assignment: CDR1 KGHDR and CDR2 SFDVKD. The V and J ends lost 9 bases and 4 bases, in that order; junction bases with no gene match: 8. CDR3 length: 16 residues. CDR3 amino acids: CATGLAGGGLADTQYF. The CDR3 DNA reads as TGTGCCACCGGACTAGCGGGAGGTGGGTTGGCAGATACGCAGTATTTT.

The chain recombines TRBV6-5 with TRBJ2-5, with no clear D. This CDR3 region has 15 residues. Germline CDR1 MNHEY, CDR2 SVGAGI. Trimming took 0 bases from V and 2 from J, leaving 10 bases between them. The CDR3 loop reads CASSYSMARQETQYF. The CDR3 bases are TGTGCCAGCAGTTACTCGATGGCGAGGCAAGAGACCCAGTACTTC.

This clonotype was observed at least ten times. The chain uses TRBV30 and TRBJ2-5, with D uncertain. From germline, CDR1 is GTSNPN and CDR2 SVGIG (reference sequence). The CDR3 totals 14 residues. V was cut by 0 bases and J by 4 bases, with 12 bases left in between. The CDR3 nucleotides are TGTGCCTGGAGTGTACCTTGGCGGCGAGAGACCCAGTACTTC. Its translation is CAWSVPWRRETQYF.

This clonotype was recorded at least ten times. The rearrangement joins TRBV6-2 or TRBV6-3 to TRBJ2-1; 9 bases are a match to TRBD1. Germline lookup yields CDR1 MNHEY and CDR2 SVGEGT. The CDR3 covers 15 residues. Trimming took 3 bases from V and 8 from J; bases not matched to a gene: 8. DNA of the CDR3: TGTGCCAGCAGTTATCGGACAGGGGTGCGGGATGAGCAGTTCTTC. It translates to CASSYRTGVRDEQFF.

This clonotype was recorded many times. This chain joins TRBV7-9 and TRBJ1-1, with D perhaps matching TRBD1 (5 bases). The CDR3 runs 15 residues. The V gene's germline CDR1 is SEHNR and CDR2 FQNEAQ (reference sequence). The ends were cut back, 10 bases at V and 0 bases at J, with 18 bases in the middle. In DNA form, the CDR3 reads TGTGCCATTCCGGCGGCACAGGCCTTGAACACTGAAGCTTTCTTT. This encodes CAIPAAQALNTEAFF.

This clonotype appeared a few times. The CDR3 sequence is CASSLQGASEKLFF. The CDR3 bases are TGTGCCAGCAGCTTACAGGGGGCGAGTGAAAAACTGTTTTTT. This chain connects TRBV7-2 to TRBJ1-4; 8 nucleotides line up with TRBD1. V trimming: 2 bases; J trimming: 7 bases; junction bases outside the gene matches: 3. The CDR3 is made up of 14 amino acids. The germline V gene has CDR1 SGHTA and CDR2 FQGNSA.

Concerning this clonotype itself: At one end, the junction sequence differs from germline, possibly due to a read error. The chain uses TRBV12-3 or TRBV12-4 and TRBJ1-5; D gene unclear. The CDR3 contains 13 residues. CDR3 DNA: TGTGCCAGCGGTTTTTGCAGCAATCAGCCCCAGCATTTT. Residues: CASGFCSNQPQHF.

The rearrangement links TRBV3-1 to TRBJ1-6; D possibly corresponds to TRBD1 (6 bases). The CDR3 loop spans 16 amino acids. Germline CDR1 reads LGHDT; CDR2 reads YNNKEL (reference sequence). V lost 0 bases, J lost 2 bases, and 8 bases lay in between. In nucleotides, the CDR3 is TGTGCCAGCAGCCAAGAGGCAGGGGCCTATAATTCACCCCTCCACTTT. Translating it yields CASSQEAGAYNSPLHF. The variable domain in full, with the rest retrieved from reference TRBV3-1 and TRBJ1-6, is DTAVSQTPKYLVTQMGNDKSIKCEQNLGHDTMYWYKQDSKKFLKIMFSYNNKELIINETVPNRFSPKSPDKAHLNLHINSLELGDSAVYFCASSQEAGAYNSPLHFGNGTRLTVT.

The chain employs TRBV29-1 and TRBJ2-1; possibly TRBD2 for D (6 bases). The CDR3 has 16 amino acids. Trimming removed 7 bases from V and 2 bases from J, with 21 bases in between. Germline V gives CDR1 SQVTM, CDR2 ANQGSEA. CDR3 coding DNA: TGCAGCGCCGCGCCGACTAGTTTTGGGGCCTACAATGAGCAGTTCTTC. It is translated as CSAAPTSFGAYNEQFF.

This chain connects TRBV6-1 to TRBJ2-7; D gene unclear. Germline CDR1 reads MNHNS; CDR2 reads SASEGT. This CDR3 is 14 amino acids long. Trimming removed 7 bases at V and 6 bases at J, with 19 bases between. The CDR3 here is CASKVFGGAAEQYF. CDR3 coding DNA: TGTGCCAGCAAGGTTTTCGGTGGAGCCGCCGAGCAGTACTTC.

This clonotype was counted between two and nine times. V is TRBV19 and J is TRBJ1-1; D gene unclear. With 9 bases removed from V and 4 bases from J, the gap between germline ends came to 15 bases. The germline CDR1 and CDR2 sequences are LNHDA and SQIVND (reference sequence). The CDR3 contains 13 residues. This chain's CDR3 is CASSRIFGTEAFF. CDR3 sequence (DNA): TGTGCCAGCTCACGTATCTTTGGCACTGAAGCTTTCTTT.

The V gene is TRBV7-2, the J gene TRBJ2-2, with TRBD2 identical over 9 bases. The CDR3 spans 17 residues. Trimming cost V 1 base and J 4 bases; bases outside gene matches: 7. The V gene's germline CDR1 is SGHTA and CDR2 FQGNSA. CDR3: CASSLDAGGRPTGELFF. The CDR3 bases are TGTGCCAGCAGCTTAGATGCGGGAGGGCGTCCCACCGGGGAGCTGTTTTTT.

The chain combines TRBV12-3 or TRBV12-4 with TRBJ2-2; D gene ambiguous. The CDR3 runs 15 residues. The V end was cut by 6 bases, the J end by 6 bases, with 17 bases between. The CDR3 DNA sequence: TGTGCCAGCAGCCCCACCTTCGGACCCCCCGGGGAGCTGTTTTTT. Its translation is CASSPTFGPPGELFF.

This clonotype was seen a handful of times. The chain is built from TRBV6-9 and TRBJ1-2; TRBD1 might be the D (5 bases). This CDR3 comprises 13 residues. Trimming stripped 3 bases from V and 10 bases from J, with 15 bases between. CDR1 is MNHGY and CDR2 is SVAAGI in the germline V gene. The CDR3 loop is CASSYAGLTFYTF. CDR3 DNA sequence: TGTGCCAGCAGTTACGCAGGGTTAACATTCTACACCTTC.

This clonotype was seen ten or more times. The rearrangement links TRBV7-6 to TRBJ2-3; 8 positions agree with TRBD2. Germline CDR1 is SGHVS and CDR2 is FNYEAQ. The V segment lost 5 bases and the J segment 0 bases; nucleotides outside the gene matches: 7. The CDR3 is 16 residues long. Here the CDR3 DNA reads TGTGCCAGCAGCCGTACGGCTAGCGGGAGCACAGATACGCAGTATTTT. Translation gives CASSRTASGSTDTQYF.

The rearrangement joins TRBV19 to TRBJ2-3; 7 bases match TRBD2. J was trimmed by 6 bases and V by 3 bases; bases with no gene match: 9. The CDR3 sequence is 15 residues long. CDR1 LNHDA and CDR2 SQIVND come from the germline V gene (reference sequence). In DNA form, the CDR3 reads TGTGCCAGTAGTATTTTACCAGCGGGGTTGGATACGCAGTATTTT. Protein sequence: CASSILPAGLDTQYF.

This clonotype has at least ten counts. The CDR3 here is CASTSRPSGQETQYF. The CDR3 nucleotides are TGTGCCAGCACCTCCCGGCCTAGCGGCCAAGAGACCCAGTACTTC. This chain joins TRBV7-3 and TRBJ2-5; 7 bases are shared with TRBD2. The V segment lost 7 bases and the J segment 1 base; nucleotides outside the gene matches: 9. Germline V gives CDR1 SGHTA, CDR2 FQGTGA. The CDR3 runs to 15 residues.

This clonotype came up many times. The gene calls are TRBV29-1 and TRBJ1-1; no clear D gene. V lost 3 bases and J lost 5, with 13 bases in between. Germline V lookup: CDR1 SQVTM, CDR2 ANQGSEA. This CDR3 spans 13 amino acids. This CDR3 reads CSVEASGHTEAFF. The CDR3 DNA reads TGCAGCGTTGAGGCCTCCGGGCATACTGAAGCTTTCTTT.

This clonotype was counted many times. The chain couples TRBV20-1 to TRBJ1-2; TRBD1 matches at 12 bases. Germline values: CDR1 DFQATT, CDR2 SNEGSKA (reference sequence). The CDR3 is made up of 15 amino acids. V dropped 4 bases and J dropped 8; count of bases not matched to a gene: 11. The CDR3 region has the DNA TGCAGTGCTATCCAACCGGGACAGGGGGCTGAAGGCTACACCTTC. The encoded protein is CSAIQPGQGAEGYTF.

The chain combines TRBV9 with TRBJ1-2; 8 bases fit TRBD1. This CDR3 is built from 15 residues. Trimming cost V 0 bases and J 8 bases; bases outside gene matches: 9. Germline V CDR1 and CDR2: SGDLS, YYNGEE. In DNA, the CDR3 is TGTGCCAGCAGCGTAGCCGACAGGGGTTATCGGGGCTACACCTTC. Encoded protein: CASSVADRGYRGYTF.

The rearrangement joins TRBV6-2 or TRBV6-3 to TRBJ2-3; D possibly corresponds to TRBD1 (5 bases). The germline V and J ends were trimmed by 4 bases and 14 bases, with 22 bases remaining between them. Germline-derived CDR1 and CDR2 are MNHEY and SVGEGT. CDR3 length: 14 amino acids. Written as DNA, the CDR3 is TGTGCCAGCAGTTCCCGGACACCTCTCACGGCCCCGTATTTT. Its translation is CASSSRTPLTAPYF.

The chain links TRBV5-6 to TRBJ2-1, with D maybe TRBD2 (5 bases). Looked up from germline, CDR1 is SGHDT and CDR2 is YYEEEE. V was clipped by 1 base and J by 9 bases, with 17 bases between them. This CDR3 is 15 amino acids long. CDR3 DNA sequence: TGTGCCAGCAGCTTGTCAAGGTTACTAGTCGGTGAGCAGTTCTTC. This sequence encodes CASSLSRLLVGEQFF.

This clonotype was detected many times. The chain joins TRBV11-2 to TRBJ2-7; TRBD2 matches 12 bases. The CDR3 has 19 residues. Trimming removed 2 bases from V and 3 bases from J; junction bases left unmatched: 14. Germline CDR1 reads SGHAT; CDR2 reads FQNNGV. CDR3 protein: CASSLRGNLAGGPLYEQYF. DNA of the CDR3: TGTGCCAGCAGCTTAAGGGGGAATCTAGCGGGAGGGCCTCTCTACGAGCAGTACTTC.

This clonotype has a count of ten or more. The chain links TRBV4-1 to TRBJ2-1; weak D call: TRBD2 (5 bases). This CDR3 is built from 15 residues. The V and J ends lost 4 bases and 5 bases respectively, with 15 bases between them. Germline lookup yields CDR1 MGHRA and CDR2 YSYEKL. Here the CDR3 DNA reads TGCGCCAGCAGCCGCAGATTTAGCGCCAACAATGAGCAGTTCTTC. This translates into CASSRRFSANNEQFF.

This clonotype was detected a few times. A much bigger clone sits one base away, suggesting this may be a read error. V and J are TRBV28 and TRBJ2-7, with D possibly TRBD1 on 5 matching bases. Trimming stripped 6 bases from V and 5 bases from J, with 20 bases between. The CDR3 covers 15 residues. The germline V gene has CDR1 MDHEN and CDR2 SYDVKM. The CDR3 bases are TGTGCCAGCAGACTCACCTCAGGGTTTTCCCACGAGCAGTACTTC. Protein: CASRLTSGFSHEQYF. Combining the CDR3 with reference TRBV28 and TRBJ2-7 gives the whole variable domain DVKVTQSSRYLVKRTGEKVFLECVQDMDHENMFWYRQDPGLGLRLIYFSYDVKMKEKGDIPEGYSVSREKKERFSLILESASTNQTSMYLCASRLTSGFSHEQYFGPGTRLTVT.